This T cell receptor beta chain originates from a study of PD-1 blockade in classical Hodgkin lymphoma. The repertoire was sequenced with immunoSEQ multiplex PCR; TCRdb's copy has only in-frame clones and lacks some. Among about 33,000 clones, around 94% were seen once, and the ten largest hold 2% to 2.5%. This sample's time point: newly diagnosed, previously untreated cHL patient sample. This CDR3 spans 10 amino acids. V was cut by 5 bases and J by 5 bases, with 6 bases left in between. The germline gives CDR1 SQVTM, CDR2 ANQGSEA. What was sequenced was peripheral blood mononuclear cells (PBMCs). This TCR came from a human donor with classical Hodgkin lymphoma. The V gene is TRBV29-1, the J gene TRBJ1-2; the D is unclear. CDR3 DNA: TGCAGCGTTTCTGAATATGGCTACACCTTC. It yields the protein CSVSEYGYTF.